This record covers a single T cell receptor (beta chain). The antigen is undetermined. The sample comes from a study of OX40 agonist ivuxolimab in advanced cancers. Turning to the study itself: People in dose escalation had one of these cancers: hepatocellular carcinoma, melanoma, renal cell or head and neck cancer. Partial responses occurred in Three dose-escalation patients, one with hepatocellular carcinoma and two with cutaneous melanoma. Study conclusions and caveats: In a subset of nonresponders, normalized T-cell clonal expansion was also low.

The method was immunoSEQ multiplex PCR; TCRdb's version includes in-frame clones alone and lacks a portion of them. The data hold around 56,000 clones, with approximately 85% observed a single time. J lost 0 bases, V lost 6 bases, and 8 bases had no gene match. This CDR3 is built from 16 residues. The V gene's germline CDR1 is MDHEN and CDR2 SYDVKM. No patient had autoimmune disease or received systemic immunosuppression. The source material was CD4+ or CD8+ T cells sorted from blood, sampled in a trial of the OX40 agonist ivuxolimab. This TCR was sampled from an adult with an advanced solid tumor such as melanoma, head and neck, liver or kidney cancer. The J gene is TRBJ1-1, the V gene TRBV28; 9 bases map to TRBD1. The CDR3 bases are TGTGCCAGCAGCCAAAGACAGGGGGAGTTGAACACTGAAGCTTTCTTT. Encoded protein: CASSQRQGELNTEAFF. Drawing the rest from reference TRBV28 and TRBJ1-1, the complete variable domain is DVKVTQSSRYLVKRTGEKVFLECVQDMDHENMFWYRQDPGLGLRLIYFSYDVKMKEKGDIPEGYSVSREKKERFSLILESASTNQTSMYLCASSQRQGELNTEAFFGQGTRLTVV.